This T cell receptor beta chain was captured in a study of blood T cell repertoires in COVID-19. On the study more broadly: Material from acute and convalescent COVID-19 was sourced from the United States, Italy and Spain. T cells, B-cell-depleted T cells, or PBMCs provided the cDNA or gDNA that served as material.

Per the study methods: Reference gene primer amplification gave nucleated cell count estimates. The assay was immunoSEQ multiplex PCR, and TCRdb's table has in-frame clones only and misses some. For V, J and clone size, that table is used; D and trimming come from the DNA. The sample holds around 100,000 clones, about nine tenths seen once. V was cut by 5 bases and J by 0 bases, with 10 bases left in between. This CDR3 has 14 amino acids. Germline-derived CDR1 and CDR2 are SEHNR and FQNEAQ (reference sequence). The sequencing sample was made of peripheral blood. The V and J genes are TRBV7-9 and TRBJ1-1, with unresolved D. This clonotype was sampled from a man in his fifties or sixties with COVID-19, enrolled during active disease. The CDR3 bases are TGTGCCAGCAGCCCTCTGAGTTTGAACACTGAAGCTTTCTTT. This sequence encodes CASSPLSLNTEAFF.